What follows is one T cell receptor (beta chain) and its context. The sample holds a few counts of this clonotype. Its antigen is unknown. At one end, the junction sequence differs from germline, possibly due to a read error. Including the terminal cysteine and phenylalanine, the CDR3 comprises 18 residues. Only the CDR3 DNA stays, 54 bases, in frame from base 1. CDR1 and CDR2, looked up from the germline V gene (reference sequence), are DFQATT and SNEGSKA. The library was produced with multiplex PCR. TCRdb lists the instrument as Illumina HiSeq 4000. CDR3 regions were amplified by Arm-PCR with iRepertoire HTBI primers to construct TCR beta libraries. Before sequencing, the PCR products went through gel purification. On the authors' methods: Gene usage analysis of CDR3 amino acid clonotypes relied on the 60 or so TRBV and about 13 TRBJ segments identified across samples. COPE and FqMerger were used to merge filtered high-quality paired reads into contigs. BLAST was used to align contigs to IMGT TRBV, TRBD and TRBJ reference genes, with CDR3 defined following IMGT. Any clonotype with a frequency above 0.1% was counted as a highly expanded clone. Shannon entropy was used to measure repertoire diversity, and the Gini coefficient was used to measure V-J evenness. Public clonotypes were defined as clonotypes shared by more than one individual. TCRdb cleaned the public reads at Q25 with fastp, built clones with MiXCR and kept in-frame beta chains. Here each entry gathers all rows of one CDR3 protein and keeps the most common genes and DNA. Here the V and J calls rest on TCRdb's processing, not on the authors' analysis. Within this sample are approximately 480,000 distinct CDR3 sequences, with 15% to 20% of them counted one time only. The ten top clones hold 9% to 15% of the sample.

What the time point label conveys for this sample: newly diagnosed GD, antithyroid drugs for less than 3 months. For both TCR sequencing and RNA sequencing, RNA was extracted from PBMCs using TRIzol. The diagnosis of Graves' disease followed American Thyroid Association guidelines. Patients for the study were recruited at an endocrinology department in Xi'an, China. Each patient gave 9 to 10 milliliters of peripheral blood, collected in an EDTA anticoagulant tube. Ficoll Paque Plus density gradient separation was used to isolate PBMCs, and no additional T cell sorting was done. An Agilent 2100 Bioanalyzer and agarose gel were used to assess RNA quality, and a NanoDrop 2000 was used to measure RNA concentration. The data belong to a study of regulatory T cells in long-lasting Graves disease (dated by TCRdb to the early 2020s). About the investigation overall: Newly diagnosed Graves' disease patients had taken antithyroid drugs for less than 3 months. Patients with persistent Graves' disease were compared with patients with newly diagnosed Graves' disease using TCR sequencing and RNA sequencing of peripheral blood. TCR sequencing covered some 13 persistent and around 20 newly diagnosed Graves' disease patients, 33 samples in total. The study was conducted in China and was registered as a clinical trial. Results the study describes overall, beyond this receptor: Persistent patients shared more public clonotypes among themselves (around 3,000) than newly diagnosed patients did (over 900). Sequencing and analysis were restricted to the TCR beta chain. Only peripheral blood was studied, because thyroid tissue, the primary lesion, was inaccessible. Compared with newly diagnosed patients, patients with persistent Graves' disease had lower TCR Shannon entropy and fewer highly expanded clones, which suggests clonal expansion. The small sample size was acknowledged by the authors as a limitation that may reduce accuracy. Persistent disease showed preferential use of TRBV28, TRBJ1-2 and TRBJ2-5, whereas newly diagnosed disease favored TRBV20-1 and TRBJ2-1.

These data were also reused for a study on T cells in Graves' hyperthyroidism and ophthalmopathy. Reported in the second study: A patient counted as having stable Graves' hyperthyroidism if no progression to ophthalmopathy occurred over 18 months of follow-up. The hyperthyroidism patients were between 18 and 65 years old and newly diagnosed, with a disease duration of less than 2 months. Patients with uncontrolled infections, other autoimmune diseases, pregnancy or lactation were excluded. Diagnoses relied on clinical symptoms, serum thyroxine and TRAb, thyroid ultrasound and orbital computed tomography. For the first round of RT-PCR on the TCR CDR3, the HTBI primer set was used together with the Qiagen OneStep RT-PCR kit. Most expanded thyroid clonotypes (frequency above 0.001) were also detected in blood, suggesting blood repertoires may reflect thyroid immune responses. A model built on a 13 V-J signature distinguished ophthalmopathy from stable hyperthyroidism, reaching around 88% sensitivity and 81.08% specificity in cross-validation and 80%/75% in testing. During validation, the model predicted progression to ophthalmopathy a median of around six months ahead of onset, with almost 71% sensitivity and less than 85% specificity. To identify distinguishing TCR V-J signatures, a discovery cohort of about 95 patients was used, comprising some 43 with Graves' ophthalmopathy and 57 with stable Graves' hyperthyroidism. Whether ophthalmopathy could be predicted prospectively was tested in an independent validation cohort made up of 18 to 20 hyperthyroidism patients plus 17 patients who later progressed to ophthalmopathy. The 100 or so discovery patients were randomly split 7:3 into training and test sets. In addition, the study compared T-cell repertoires in thyroid tissue and in blood from a handful of Graves' hyperthyroidism patients. Once sampling was done, hyperthyroidism patients were given methimazole at a starting dose of 30 mg daily, whereas ophthalmopathy patients were given high-dose intravenous methylprednisolone. A second multiplex PCR round built the libraries, followed by size selection and purification. Sequencing of the libraries was done on an Illumina HiSeq2000 using paired-end 100 bp reads. SOAPnuke was used to process the raw data, removing reads that contained adapters or uncalled bases, had a mean Phred below 15, or lacked an exact match to the constant primer or identifier. COPE v1.2.5 was used to merge the high-quality paired reads, and each unique nucleotide sequence was defined as a clonotype. MiTCR v1.1 was used to align the clonotypes against IMGT TRBV, TRBD and TRBJ reference segments. The analysis was restricted to V-J combinations with a frequency above 0.0001, which together covered 99% to 99.2% of the repertoires. The TCS score was defined as the ratio of F50 (clonal expansion) to E x V (chaos), calculated using BLOSUM62-based TCRdist between CDR3 peptides within each V-J. Welch's t-statistics and random forest reduced roughly 540 V-J features to 13, which were used in a naive Bayes classifier (R e1071). Sample size was not statistically predetermined, and investigators were not blinded to group allocation. The paper describes TCR Vbeta CDR3 sequencing of 130 to 150 peripheral blood samples, made up of 43 ophthalmopathy patients, roughly 72 hyperthyroidism patients and 17 progressor patients.

The chain is made from TRBV20-1 and TRBJ2-1; 7 middle bases align to TRBD2. The sample in question was peripheral blood mononuclear cells (PBMCs), obtained at new diagnosis, from a patient treated with antithyroid drugs. This TCR derives from a man in his forties with Graves disease. Donor details come from another sample of the same person, matched by shared clones. The encoded CDR3 is CSVRVSSSRDYRYNEQFF. At the DNA level, the sequence is TGCAGTGTTAGAGTATCTTCATCCCGGGACTACCGATACAATGAGCAGTTCTTC.